This entry concerns a single T cell receptor beta chain. Its antigen is unknown. The data stem from a study of CD8+ T cells in alopecia areata. Study-level findings and limits: For patients receiving tofacitinib, scalp clonality and expanded CD8+ clones among the top 100 significantly decreased. Scalp repertoires also include resident alphabeta T cells from normal skin.

Reverse transcription of extracted RNA yielded cDNA, which provided the sequencing template. Assay: immunoSEQ multiplex PCR; the TCRdb copy retains only in-frame clones and omits some. The sample lists 90,000 or so clones; roughly two fifths were seen once. Looked up from germline, CDR1 is SNHLY and CDR2 is FYNNEI. The CDR3 consists of 12 residues. V was shortened by 4 bases and J by 6 bases, with 9 bases between the two germline ends. Treatment noted: oral pan-JAK inhibitor, 5-10 mg twice daily. Peripheral blood and lesional scalp punch biopsies came from alopecia areata patients. The sample in question was CD8+ T cells sorted from blood, obtained at week 24, from a patient treated with tofacitinib. The chain employs TRBV2 and TRBJ1-1; no clear D gene. This sequence was found in a human donor with alopecia areata. In DNA form, the CDR3 reads TGTGCCAGCAGTGGTTCAAACTCTGAAGCTTTCTTT. It is translated as CASSGSNSEAFF.